This T cell receptor (beta chain) was identified in a study of neurological immune-mediated disorders. Study-wide results and caveats: Expansion of TCR clones was greatest in HTLV-1-associated myelopathy and smallest in multiple sclerosis, where it fell below that of healthy controls.

Germline CDR1 LGHNT, CDR2 FRNRAP. V was cut by 1 base and J by 1 base, with 4 bases left in between. This CDR3 is 14 amino acids long. The cDNA was synthesized by 5'RACE incorporating 10-nucleotide random UMIs. TCRdb itself ran the 5' RACE reads through MiXCR, one entry per CDR3 protein. The sample yields approximately 70,000 distinct CDR3 sequences, roughly a tenth seen once. In its sample, this clonotype was seen many times. Its target is not known. Time point indicated: longitudinal time-point 1 (baseline). This sequence joins TRBV12-5 and TRBJ2-2; no clear D. Sequenced sample: PBMCs. The TCR sequence derives from a man aged 25 to 45 in good health. The CDR3 loop is CASGLDGNTGELFF. CDR3 bases: TGTGCTAGTGGTTTGGACGGGAACACCGGGGAGCTGTTTTTT.